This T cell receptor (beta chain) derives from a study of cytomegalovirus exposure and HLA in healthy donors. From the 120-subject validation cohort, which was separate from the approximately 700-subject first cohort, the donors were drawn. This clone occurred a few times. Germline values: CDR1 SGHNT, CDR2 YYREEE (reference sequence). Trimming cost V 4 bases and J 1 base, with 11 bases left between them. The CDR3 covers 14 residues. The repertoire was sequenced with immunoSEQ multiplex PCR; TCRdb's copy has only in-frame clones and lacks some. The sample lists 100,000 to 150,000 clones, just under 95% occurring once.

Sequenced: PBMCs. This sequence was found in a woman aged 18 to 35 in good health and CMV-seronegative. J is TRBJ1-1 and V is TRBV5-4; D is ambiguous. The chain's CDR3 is CASSPARKNTEAFF. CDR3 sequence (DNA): TGTGCCAGCAGCCCCGCGCGAAAGAACACTGAAGCTTTCTTT.